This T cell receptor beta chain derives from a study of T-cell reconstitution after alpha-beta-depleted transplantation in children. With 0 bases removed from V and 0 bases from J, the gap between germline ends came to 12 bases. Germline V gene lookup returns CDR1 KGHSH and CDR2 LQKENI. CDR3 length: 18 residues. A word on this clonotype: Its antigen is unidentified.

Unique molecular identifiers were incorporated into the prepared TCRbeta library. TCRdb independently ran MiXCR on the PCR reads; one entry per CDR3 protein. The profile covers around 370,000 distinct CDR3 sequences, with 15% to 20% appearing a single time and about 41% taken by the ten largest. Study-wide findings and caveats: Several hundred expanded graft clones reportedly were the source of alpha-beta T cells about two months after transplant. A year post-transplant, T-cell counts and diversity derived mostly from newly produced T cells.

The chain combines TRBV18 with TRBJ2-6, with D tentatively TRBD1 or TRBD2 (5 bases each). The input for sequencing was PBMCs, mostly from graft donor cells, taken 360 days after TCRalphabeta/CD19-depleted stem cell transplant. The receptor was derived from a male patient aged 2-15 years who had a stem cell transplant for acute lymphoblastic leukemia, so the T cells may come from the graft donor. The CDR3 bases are TGTGCCAGCTCACCACCGGGACGGCGTCCCTCTGGGGCCAACGTCCTGACTTTC. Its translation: CASSPPGRRPSGANVLTF. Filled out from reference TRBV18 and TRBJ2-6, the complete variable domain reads NAGVMQNPRHLVRRRGQEARLRCSPMKGHSHVYWYRQLPEEGLKFMVYLQKENIIDESGMPKERFSAEFPKEGPSILRIQQVVRGDSAAYFCASSPPGRRPSGANVLTFGAGSRLTVL.